The next 15 T cell receptor beta chains were all read from a single sample in a study of blood T cell repertoires in COVID-19. This table comes from immunoSEQ multiplex PCR, and its TCRdb copy is limited to in-frame clones, with some not included. The data hold 300,000 to 400,000 clones, with approximately 86% observed a single time. Sequencing used peripheral blood. These TCRs come from a human donor in a cohort sampled during active COVID-19.

CDR3: CASSPLGQGLYSYEQYF. The CDR3 bases are TGTGCCAGCTCACCACTCGGCCAGGGCTTATACTCCTACGAGCAGTACTTC. The V gene is TRBV18, the J gene TRBJ2-7, with a possible D match to TRBD1 (5 bases). The germline V gene encodes CDR1 KGHSH and CDR2 LQKENI. The CDR3 has 17 residues. The ends were cut back, 1 base at V and 0 bases at J, with 16 bases in the middle.

The chain couples TRBV6-5 to TRBJ1-2; D not resolved. This CDR3 comprises 14 residues. CDR1 MNHEY and CDR2 SVGAGI come from the germline V gene. Trimming took off 6 bases at V and 0 bases at J, with 11 bases between the two ends. CDR3 in amino acids: CASSAGTANYGYTF. For the CDR3, the DNA is TGTGCCAGCAGCGCGGGCACTGCTAACTATGGCTACACCTTC.

V is TRBV3-1 (or the pseudogene TRBV3-2) and J is TRBJ2-5; a weak D match, TRBD2 (5 bases). The germline V gene has CDR1 LGHDT and CDR2 YNNKEL (reference sequence). With 0 bases removed from V and 5 bases from J, the gap between germline ends came to 13 bases. This CDR3 spans 15 amino acids. The CDR3 region is CASSQELGSEETQYF. The CDR3 region has the DNA TGTGCCAGCAGCCAAGAGTTAGGGAGCGAGGAGACCCAGTACTTC.

This chain connects TRBV2 to TRBJ2-5; TRBD1 is a possible D gene (5 bases). The CDR3 covers 12 residues. Germline CDR1 and CDR2: SNHLY and FYNNEI. V gave up 7 bases and J gave up 1 base, with 7 bases separating them. The CDR3 reads CASTGPQETQYF. The CDR3 DNA sequence: TGTGCCAGCACAGGGCCCCAAGAGACCCAGTACTTC.

V and J are TRBV29-1 and TRBJ2-7, with 7 nucleotides matching TRBD2. Germline V CDR1 and CDR2: SQVTM, ANQGSEA. CDR3 length: 14 amino acids. With V trimmed by 4 bases and J by 5 bases, 11 bases remained unmatched. The CDR3 DNA reads as TGCAGCGTTGTCCAAGGCGGGGGATTCCACGAGCAGTACTTC. Amino acid sequence: CSVVQGGGFHEQYF.

The chain combines TRBV2 with TRBJ1-4; 8 positions match TRBD1. Germline trimming cut 6 bases from V and 5 bases from J; bases unmatched to any gene: 5. This CDR3 contains 14 residues. Germline V CDR1 and CDR2: SNHLY, FYNNEI. This CDR3 is CASRRTGRNEKLFF. The CDR3 bases are TGTGCCAGCAGGAGGACAGGGAGGAATGAAAAACTGTTTTTT.

This sequence joins TRBV7-8 and TRBJ2-7; no firm D call. With 1 base removed from V and 7 bases from J, the gap between germline ends came to 8 bases. Germline CDR1 and CDR2: SGHVS and FQNEAQ. This CDR3 has 12 residues. In DNA form, the CDR3 reads TGTGCCAGCAGCTTAGATCTGGCTGAGCAGTACTTC. It is translated as CASSLDLAEQYF.

J is TRBJ2-7 and V is TRBV12-3 or TRBV12-4, with 7 bases that match TRBD1. The CDR3 extends over 13 amino acids. The junction had 6 bases not matched to a gene; V was cut back by 5 bases and J by 5 bases. The chain's CDR3 is CASSLRQGNEQYF. DNA for the CDR3: TGTGCCAGCAGTCTCAGACAGGGTAACGAGCAGTACTTC.

The genes are TRBV6-5 and TRBJ2-2; possibly TRBD1 for D (6 bases). The CDR3 spans 14 residues. Germline lookup yields CDR1 MNHEY and CDR2 SVGAGI. V was shortened by 6 bases and J by 4 bases, with 12 bases between the two germline ends. DNA for the CDR3: TGTGCCAGCAGCGTAACAGGGCTCACCGGGGAGCTGTTTTTT. Translation: CASSVTGLTGELFF.

The chain couples TRBV6-5 to TRBJ1-4; 9 bases match TRBD1. The CDR3 covers 16 residues. V was pared by 4 bases and J by 8 bases, with 11 bases of the junction left unmatched. Germline V gene sequence: CDR1 MNHEY, CDR2 SVGAGI. The CDR3 is CASSFLQGARREKLFF. In nucleotides, the CDR3 is TGTGCCAGCAGTTTCCTACAGGGGGCGCGGAGAGAAAAACTGTTTTTT.

This clone was seen only a few times. The rearrangement links TRBV6-5 to TRBJ1-6; weak D call: TRBD1 (5 bases). Trimming pared 7 bases from V and 7 bases from J, leaving 14 bases between. CDR3 length: 14 residues. From germline, CDR1 is MNHEY and CDR2 SVGAGI. CDR3 loop: CASTDGGRNSPLHF. The CDR3 bases are TGTGCCAGCACCGACGGGGGAAGAAATTCACCCCTCCACTTT.

This chain connects TRBV2 to TRBJ2-1; 9 positions match TRBD1. CDR1 SNHLY and CDR2 FYNNEI come from the germline V gene. This CDR3 has 15 amino acids. V lost 5 bases, J lost 8 bases, and 10 bases stayed unmatched. The CDR3 DNA sequence: TGTGCCAGCAGTCTGGACAGGGGCCTTAATGATGAGCAGTTCTTC. Translated: CASSLDRGLNDEQFF.

In its sample, this clone was seen a few times. The chain uses TRBV5-4 and TRBJ2-3, with a possible D match to TRBD2 (7 bases). Per the germline V gene, CDR1 is SGHNT and CDR2 is YYREEE (reference sequence). The CDR3 totals 15 residues. With 4 bases removed from V and 3 bases from J, the gap between germline ends came to 15 bases. The CDR3 DNA is TGTGCCAGCAGCCCAACAGGGAGGGTAACAGATACGCAGTATTTT. Encoded protein: CASSPTGRVTDTQYF.

This clone was found a few times. V is TRBV7-2 and J is TRBJ2-2; 7 positions agree with TRBD2. The V and J ends lost 1 base and 0 bases, in that order; junction bases with no gene match: 8. Germline V gene lookup returns CDR1 SGHTA and CDR2 FQGNSA. CDR3 length: 18 residues. The CDR3 loop reads CASSLERLAATNTGELFF. For the CDR3, the DNA is TGTGCCAGCAGCTTAGAGAGGCTAGCGGCGACGAACACCGGGGAGCTGTTTTTT.

Worth noting for this clone: The likely explanation is a read error, given a far larger clone one base away. The chain employs TRBV9 and TRBJ2-7; 11 bases are a match to TRBD2. Germline trimming cut 5 bases from V and 0 bases from J; bases unmatched to any gene: 4. This CDR3 has 15 amino acids. Germline V gives CDR1 SGDLS, CDR2 YYNGEE. The CDR3 DNA sequence: TGTGCCAGCAGTGAACTAGCGGGGGACTCCTACGAGCAGTACTTC. Translation gives CASSELAGDSYEQYF.